This T cell receptor beta chain derives from a study of chemoradiotherapy in HPV16-positive cancers. Overall study results and limits: Candidate HPV-specific clones and E7-related TCR motifs grew in tumor during treatment.

As for this clone: Its antigen is still unknown.

The CDR3 length is 15 residues. V lost 4 bases, J lost 2 bases, and 4 bases stayed unmatched. Germline lookup yields CDR1 KGHSH and CDR2 LQKENI. Over chemoradiotherapy, repertoires were sampled more than once. Here immunoSEQ multiplex PCR was the method, and the copy in TCRdb shows in-frame clones only, minus some. The sample holds over 900 clones, more than 70% seen once. The source is a human donor with HPV-associated anogenital cancer. This chain uses TRBV18 with TRBJ2-5; 10 positions agree with TRBD2. Sequencing was performed on tumor tissue, taken from a patient who underwent chemoradiotherapy. The CDR3 DNA reads as TGTGCCAGCTCACTCCAGCGGGGGGGACAAGAGACCCAGTACTTC. Its translation is CASSLQRGGQETQYF.